A selection of T cell receptor beta chains follows, all from one sample in a study of blood T cell repertoires in COVID-19. Assay: immunoSEQ multiplex PCR; the TCRdb copy retains only in-frame clones and omits some. The data hold some 270,000 clones, with approximately 86% observed a single time. The specimen sequenced was peripheral blood. Every receptor here comes from a man aged 35 to 55 with active or convalescent COVID-19. Each CDR3 is given with its conserved first and last residue. A D gene is named only where the DNA matches it firmly. Some rows have no size entry. The others give once, few or many, or a class for an expanded clone.

D	J	V	size	CDR3	DNA
NA	TRBJ1-6	TRBV19	NA	CASSPGDNSPLHF	TGTGCCAGTAGCCCAGGGGACAATTCACCCCTCCACTTT
NA	TRBJ1-5	TRBV15	NA	CATSRERGSNQPQHF	TGTGCCACCAGCAGAGAGCGGGGGAGCAATCAGCCCCAGCATTTT
TRBD2	TRBJ2-7	TRBV6-5	NA	CASSSYSGASYEQYF	TGTGCCAGCAGTTCCTATAGCGGGGCGTCCTACGAGCAGTACTTC
NA	TRBJ1-1	TRBV12-5	NA	CASGLSGAKAFF	TGTGCTAGTGGTTTGAGTGGGGCCAAAGCTTTCTTT
NA	TRBJ1-1	TRBV14	NA	CASSQDLGEDRNTEAFF	TGTGCCAGCAGCCAAGATCTAGGAGAGGACAGGAACACTGAAGCTTTCTTT
TRBD1	TRBJ2-5	TRBV18	NA	CASSTRTGGPKETQYF	TGTGCCAGCTCAACCCGAACAGGGGGCCCGAAAGAGACCCAGTACTTC
NA	TRBJ2-5	TRBV18	NA	CASSTDRYTETQYF	TGTGCCAGCTCAACCGACAGGTATACTGAGACCCAGTACTTC
NA	TRBJ2-7	TRBV6-5	NA	CATGESHEQYF	TGTGCCACTGGAGAAAGCCACGAGCAGTACTTC
NA	TRBJ1-5	TRBV10-3	NA	CAISQTNSNNQPQHF	TGTGCCATCAGCCAGACAAACAGTAACAATCAGCCCCAGCATTTT
TRBD1	TRBJ2-2	TRBV10-3	NA	CAISGPRDRVSNTGELFF	TGTGCCATCAGTGGCCCCCGGGACAGAGTTTCGAACACCGGGGAGCTGTTTTTT
NA	TRBJ1-2	TRBV30	once	CAWRTPNFYGYTF	TGTGCCTGGAGGACACCAAACTTCTATGGCTACACCTTC
NA	TRBJ1-2	TRBV12-3/TRBV12-4	few	CASSSWESYGYTF	TGTGCCAGCAGTTCCTGGGAGAGCTATGGCTACACCTTC
NA	TRBJ1-1	TRBV10-2	NA	CASSGQTNTEAFF	TGCGCCAGCAGTGGACAGACGAACACTGAAGCTTTCTTT
NA	TRBJ1-2	TRBV5-1	once	CASSLVTTDGYTF	TGCGCCAGCAGCTTGGTGACGACAGATGGCTACACCTTC
TRBD2	TRBJ2-1	TRBV2	NA	CASSDSSGGARVQFF	TGTGCCAGCAGTGACTCTAGCGGGGGGGCCCGTGTGCAGTTCTTC
NA	TRBJ1-4	TRBV18	NA	CASSPRTIMGGEKLFF	TGTGCCAGCTCACCTAGGACCATAATGGGGGGTGAAAAACTGTTTTTT
TRBD1	TRBJ1-2	TRBV3-1/TRBV3-2	NA	CASSHRGTGREANYGYTF	TGTGCCAGCAGCCATAGGGGGACAGGGAGGGAAGCTAACTATGGCTACACCTTC
NA	TRBJ2-2	TRBV7-9	NA	CASSSTTGGGNTGELFF	TGTGCCAGCAGCTCTACCACCGGGGGAGGTAACACCGGGGAGCTGTTTTTT
TRBD1	TRBJ2-5	TRBV25-1	NA	CASGSQGKETQYF	TGTGCCAGCGGATCACAGGGGAAGGAGACCCAGTACTTC
TRBD2	TRBJ2-3	TRBV5-6	NA	CASSLGLAGGTDTQYF	TGTGCCAGCAGCTTGGGACTAGCGGGAGGCACAGATACGCAGTATTTT
TRBD1	TRBJ2-7	TRBV6-5	NA	CASGEDRVAEQYF	TGTGCCAGCGGGGAGGACAGGGTAGCCGAGCAGTACTTC
TRBD1	TRBJ2-2	TRBV28	NA	CASSSNRGEDTGELFF	TGTGCCAGCAGCTCCAACAGGGGGGAGGACACCGGGGAGCTGTTTTTT
TRBD1	TRBJ1-1	TRBV2	NA	CASSQQGGRLGEAFF	TGTGCCAGCAGTCAACAGGGGGGAAGGCTGGGTGAAGCTTTCTTT
NA	TRBJ1-2	TRBV9	NA	CASSVGRGEGGYTF	TGTGCCAGCAGCGTCGGCAGGGGAGAAGGTGGCTACACCTTC
NA	TRBJ2-1	TRBV7-9	NA	CASSFNRYEQFF	TGTGCCAGCAGCTTTAATAGATATGAGCAGTTCTTC
TRBD1	TRBJ1-2	TRBV18	NA	CASSPIYRGYGYTF	TGTGCCAGCTCACCAATTTACAGGGGATATGGCTACACCTTC
NA	TRBJ2-1	TRBV5-1	NA	CASSLEGDYNEQFF	TGCGCCAGCAGCTTGGAGGGGGACTACAATGAGCAGTTCTTC
TRBD2	TRBJ2-7	TRBV4-1	NA	CASSQLTPTGGRYEQYF	TGCGCCAGCAGCCAACTTACCCCAACGGGGGGGCGGTACGAGCAGTACTTC
TRBD1	TRBJ2-7	TRBV14	NA	CASSQVRGTVIYEQYF	TGTGCCAGCAGCCAAGTCAGAGGGACAGTGATCTACGAGCAGTACTTC
NA	TRBJ1-1	TRBV28	NA	CASGIDRNTEAFF	TGTGCCAGCGGAATCGACAGGAACACTGAAGCTTTCTTT
TRBD1	TRBJ2-7	TRBV4-2	NA	CASSLYDRGLTYEQYF	TGTGCCAGCAGCCTGTATGACAGGGGGCTGACCTACGAGCAGTACTTC
NA	TRBJ1-3	TRBV3-1/TRBV3-2	NA	CASSKQDWGNTIYF	TGTGCCAGCAGCAAACAGGATTGGGGAAACACCATATATTTT
NA	TRBJ2-1	TRBV5-8	few	CASSRDSGIEQFF	TGTGCCAGCAGTCGGGACTCTGGAATCGAGCAGTTCTTC
NA	TRBJ2-3	TRBV29-1	NA	CSPSPVAVTTGTATDTQYF	TGCAGCCCCAGCCCGGTGGCAGTTACTACCGGGACTGCCACAGATACGCAGTATTTT
TRBD1	TRBJ1-5	TRBV2	once	CASRDRAGQPQHF	TGTGCCAGCAGAGACAGGGCGGGTCAGCCCCAGCATTTT
NA	TRBJ2-1	TRBV4-1	NA	CASSQDTTSPQFF	TGCGCCAGCAGCCAAGATACAACTAGCCCGCAGTTCTTC
NA	TRBJ2-7	TRBV5-6	NA	CASSEGYEQYF	TGTGCCAGCAGCGAGGGCTACGAGCAGTACTTC
NA	TRBJ2-5	TRBV2	NA	CASSDRETQYF	TGTGCCAGCAGTGACAGGGAGACCCAGTACTTC
NA	TRBJ2-5	TRBV24-1	NA	CATSDPTSLPRETQYF	TGTGCCACCAGTGATCCCACTAGCCTACCCCGGGAGACCCAGTACTTC